This TCR beta chain was recorded in a study of T-cell reconstitution after alpha-beta-depleted transplantation in children. This clonotype appeared a few times. This CDR3 spans 15 amino acids. Germline V lookup: CDR1 MNHEY, CDR2 SVGEGT. V lost 2 bases to trimming and J lost 7 bases, with 15 bases between them. Unique molecular identifiers were used in preparing the TCRbeta library. One entry per CDR3 protein results from TCRdb running MiXCR on the PCR reads. The table lists some 590,000 distinct CDR3 sequences, more than 9% of them singletons. The TCR originated in a human donor who donated a stem cell graft to a child with acute myeloid leukemia. The genes are TRBV6-2 or TRBV6-3 and TRBJ2-1, with D possibly TRBD2 on 6 matching bases. Specimen: PBMCs from the stem cell graft donor, collected from the stem cell graft. CDR3 in amino acids: CASSYEWVRGNEQFF. For the CDR3, the DNA is TGTGCCAGCAGTTACGAGTGGGTCCGGGGGAATGAGCAGTTCTTC.